This entry concerns a single T cell receptor (beta chain). These data belong to a study of T cells in Graves' hyperthyroidism and ophthalmopathy. CDR3 size: 11 residues. V shed 8 bases and J shed 8 bases, with 10 bases lying between them. Germline V gives CDR1 ENHRY, CDR2 SYGVKD. RNA transcripts yielded amplified TCR beta CDR3 regions. With the HTBI primer set, the TCR CDR3 went through a first round of RT-PCR. Each CDR3 protein is one row after TCRdb ran MiXCR on the multiplex PCR reads. The sample records hundreds of thousands of distinct CDR3 sequences, roughly a quarter being singletons. The receptor was isolated from a woman younger than 45 with Graves' ophthalmopathy. The specimen sequenced was blood. The chain joins TRBV10-3 to TRBJ2-4, with unresolved D. The CDR3 bases are TGTGCCATCGGAGCCGATGACATTCAGTACTTC. This encodes CAIGADDIQYF.